This T cell receptor (beta chain) was found in a study of T cell responses to AZD1222 COVID-19 vaccine (TCRdb year 2021). About the full investigation: A total of 240 or so trial participants underwent TCR sequencing, of whom under 220 had received two doses of AZD1222 and around 26 had received two doses of the MenACWY control vaccine. Trial participants were enrolled by age into subgroups of 18-55, 56-69 and 70-plus years, and 148, 28 and 57 TCR-sequenced participants, respectively, were included in these subgroups. Study-wide conclusions, independent of this receptor: Because no day 14 peak-response samples were available, the repertoires could be characterized only after the peak T cell response. Nearly half of unique spike-specific TCRs reportedly recognized epitopes outside regions mutated in the B.1.351 and B.1.1.7 variants. Most participants were white British and females outnumbered males, and the authors suggested that clonal diversity may have been underestimated. The 56-69-year group was small, and its depth increase did not reach significance, likely because of low power. The vaccine-associated CD4 TCRs covered the entire spike protein, and the dominant responses fell in regions 160-218 and 743-854. Conclusions about previously exposed vaccinees are limited because only five to seven AZD1222 recipients were SARS-CoV-2 seropositive at baseline. Spike-specific TCR breadth and depth rose significantly after two AZD1222 doses compared with day 0 and with MenACWY recipients.

A remark on this clone: Its antigen target is currently unknown. The record has no base qualities; no much larger clone is one base away.

The CDR3 sequence holds 14 residues, the cysteine and phenylalanine included. Just the 42-base CDR3 DNA is kept, in frame starting at base 1. V is pared back by 5 bases and J by 6 bases, with 17 bases lying between the germline termini. CDR1 SGHAT and CDR2 FQNNGV are derived from the germline V gene. The CDR3 regions of human TCRbeta chains were subjected to immunosequencing. The paper's processing steps were these. TCRs in the repertoires were compared against a reference library of SARS-CoV-2-specific TCRs that had been generated with the MIRA antigen-specificity platform. Breadth meant the fraction of unique TCRs that were SARS-CoV-2-associated, whereas depth meant the fraction of total T cells that were SARS-CoV-2-associated. Using the MIRA data, each spike-specific TCR was assigned both to the spike region to which the TCR was reactive and to a CD4 or CD8 class. Log10-transformed breadth and depth values were compared by one-way ANOVA with Sidak's multiple comparisons tests. TCRdb re-hosts the immuneACCESS table, in-frame sequences only. Its copies lack some clones; in the studies checked, an unresolved V gene accounts for under half of them, and the cause for the rest is not known. That table furnishes V, J and clone size, whereas the DNA furnished D and trimming. Present in this sample are roughly 140,000 clones, 85% to 90% of which were seen just once. The ten largest clones take up 1.5% to 2% of the sample.

Sample time point, as interpreted from the label and publication: about 28 days (+/-7) after the second vaccine dose. AZD1222 recipients given second doses at about 4 weeks or at about 12 weeks were pooled, since spike-specific TCR depth and breadth were not found to differ between the two schedules. Samples from vaccinated people were obtained from the UK trials COV001 and COV002, which included a single-blind randomized controlled phase 2/3 trial of AZD1222 (ChAdOx1 nCoV-19) in healthy adults. Trial participant PBMC samples were collected at day 0 and day 28 after the second dose for TCRbeta chain sequencing.

Recombination joined TRBV11-2 with TRBJ2-7, and perhaps TRBD1 as D gene, on 7 matching bases. The sequence derives from an adult who received the AZD1222 COVID-19 vaccine. The sample was peripheral blood, taken 28 days after the second AZD1222 dose. The CDR3 is CASSAAGNRGEQYF. DNA sequence: TGTGCCAGCAGCGCAGCGGGCAACAGGGGCGAGCAGTACTTC.